The entry below describes one TCR beta chain. No antigen is known for it. This sample was included in a study of type 1 and type 2 diabetes patients. Study overall: From PBMCs, CD4+ and CD8+ T cells were isolated by magnetic microbeads. Across the study, fewer than 20,000,000 paired-end reads were produced. Overall study findings and caveats: Groups were not age- or gender-matched, which may bias interpretation. Type 2 diabetes and control samples shared highly correlated V and J usage, averaging about 0.97.

The PCR template was genomic DNA. Multiplex PCR with 30 forward and 13 reverse primers amplified the TCR beta CDR3. TCRdb passed the multiplex PCR reads through MiXCR, listing each CDR3 protein once. The data show fewer than 350,000 distinct CDR3 sequences, around 47% seen once. Trimming cost V 3 bases and J 9 bases, with 12 bases left between them. This CDR3 has 13 amino acids. In germline, CDR1 is LNHDA, CDR2 SQIVND (reference sequence). The sample comprised peripheral blood mononuclear cells (PBMCs). The clonotype originates from a man aged 18-30 years with type 2 diabetes. The rearrangement joins TRBV19 to TRBJ1-5; D gene uncertain. CDR3: CASSIGYGWPQHF. As DNA, the CDR3 is TGTGCCAGTAGTATCGGGTATGGCTGGCCCCAGCATTTT.